The 27 T cell receptor beta chains below all came from one sample that was sequenced in a study of CD8 T cells in ankylosing spondylitis. Regarding the study as a whole: Apparently characteristic of ankylosing spondylitis blood was a TCR beta motif (under ten highly homologous variants).

Their target antigens are unknown. Using its own MiXCR run on the 5' RACE reads, TCRdb lists one record per CDR3 protein. The table includes over 700,000 distinct CDR3 sequences, 15% to 20% detected once. Sequencing input: blood, either unsorted or a sorted T cell fraction (not recorded which). These receptors came from a male donor with ankylosing spondylitis.

The chain has TRBV25-1 and TRBJ1-6, with a weak D call TRBD1 (5 bases). The CDR3 covers 16 residues. CDR1 MGHDK and CDR2 SYGVNS come from the germline V gene. Trimming took 1 base from V and 1 from J, leaving 8 bases between them. CDR3 bases: TGTGCCAGCAGTGAATCGACAGAATCCTATAATTCACCCCTCCACTTT. It translates to CASSESTESYNSPLHF.

The V call is TRBV2, the J call TRBJ2-1, with 8 bases aligning to TRBD1. Unmatched junction bases numbered 5, after V lost 6 bases and J lost 7 bases. The CDR3 sequence is 13 residues long. Looked up from germline, CDR1 is SNHLY and CDR2 is FYNNEI. CDR3 coding DNA: TGTGCCAGCAGCGGACAGGGTCATAATGAGCAGTTCTTC. Its translation is CASSGQGHNEQFF.

The table lists this clonotype with a few counts. The chain carries TRBV20-1 and TRBJ2-1, with a weak D call TRBD2 (5 bases). V lost 6 bases and J lost 9, with 21 bases in between. Per the germline V gene, CDR1 is DFQATT and CDR2 is SNEGSKA (reference sequence). The CDR3 contains 14 residues. CDR3 in DNA: TGCAGTGCGTCAGTCGGAGGTCCGGCGGGTGAGCAGTTCTTC. Translated, it gives CSASVGGPAGEQFF.

In its sample, this clonotype was seen many times. V is TRBV5-1 and J is TRBJ2-1; D not resolved. Germline V gene data show CDR1 as SGHRS and CDR2 as YFSETQ. V was trimmed by 4 bases and J by 4 bases, leaving 6 bases between them. This CDR3 is 12 amino acids long. The DNA for the CDR3 is TGCGCCAGCAGCGACGGGTACAATGAGCAGTTCTTC. Amino acid sequence: CASSDGYNEQFF.

This clonotype has a handful of counts. V gene TRBV7-2 combines with J gene TRBJ2-3, with D unresolved. The germline V and J ends were trimmed by 1 base and 2 bases, with 10 bases remaining between them. Germline V gene lookup returns CDR1 SGHTA and CDR2 FQGNSA. The CDR3 length is 15 residues. The CDR3 region is CASSLVSRSTDTQYF. CDR3 DNA sequence: TGTGCCAGCAGCTTAGTTTCCAGATCCACAGATACGCAGTATTTT. The complete variable domain, with remaining parts taken from reference TRBV7-2 and TRBJ2-3, reads GAGVSQSPSNKVTEKGKDVELRCDPISGHTALYWYRQSLGQGLEFLIYFQGNSAPDKSGLPSDRFSAERTGGSVSTLTIQRTQQEDSAVYLCASSLVSRSTDTQYFGPGTRLTVL.

This clonotype appeared many times. The chain employs TRBV29-1 and TRBJ2-6, with 9 bases aligning to TRBD2. V lost 7 bases, J lost 2 bases, and 6 bases stayed unmatched. This CDR3 is 15 amino acids long. Per the germline V gene, CDR1 is SQVTM and CDR2 is ANQGSEA. Here the CDR3 reads CSELAGVTGANVLTF. In nucleotides, the CDR3 is TGCAGCGAGTTAGCGGGAGTAACTGGGGCCAACGTCCTGACTTTC.

The rearrangement joins TRBV6-2 or TRBV6-3 to TRBJ2-2; a possible D gene is TRBD2 (5 bases). Germline-derived CDR1 and CDR2 are MNHEY and SVGEGT. This CDR3 has 14 amino acids. The V gene lost 3 bases and the J gene lost 4 bases, with 9 bases spanning the gap. CDR3 protein: CASSYLEGTGELFF. The CDR3 region has the DNA TGTGCCAGCAGTTATCTCGAGGGCACCGGGGAGCTGTTTTTT.

A few counts support this clonotype. This chain uses TRBV20-1 with TRBJ1-2; D is unresolved. The CDR3 sequence is 12 residues long. The V gene's germline CDR1 is DFQATT and CDR2 SNEGSKA (reference sequence). V shed 5 bases and J shed 0 bases, with 7 bases lying between them. The CDR3 protein is CSAPITNYGYTF. In nucleotides, the CDR3 is TGCAGTGCTCCTATTACTAACTATGGCTACACCTTC.

This clonotype was found a few times. This rearrangement joins TRBV5-1 to TRBJ2-7; D assignment may be TRBD1 or TRBD2 (5 bases each). Trimming took 1 base from V and 6 from J, leaving 14 bases between them. The CDR3 contains 14 residues. Germline CDR1 is SGHRS and CDR2 is YFSETQ. This CDR3 is CASSLWDPGPEQYF. The CDR3 nucleotides are TGCGCCAGCAGCTTGTGGGATCCGGGACCCGAGCAGTACTTC.

There are a few counts of this clonotype. The chain joins TRBV11-2 to TRBJ2-1; no clear D. Trimming left V 4 bases short and J 1 base short, with 8 bases between. CDR3 length: 14 amino acids. The V gene's germline CDR1 is SGHAT and CDR2 FQNNGV. Written as DNA, the CDR3 is TGTGCCAGCAGCTCCCTCACTTCCTACAATGAGCAGTTCTTC. It specifies CASSSLTSYNEQFF.

The sample holds a few counts of this clonotype. CDR3 amino acids: CASRAGTSGDNEQFF. In DNA form, the CDR3 reads TGTGCCAGCAGGGCGGGGACTAGCGGGGACAATGAGCAGTTCTTC. The rearrangement uses TRBV27 and TRBJ2-1; 13 nucleotides align to TRBD2. V was pared by 6 bases and J by 5 bases, with 4 bases of the junction left unmatched. The CDR3 runs to 15 residues. The germline V gene encodes CDR1 MNHEY and CDR2 SMNVEV (reference sequence).

This clonotype occurred a few times. The chain couples TRBV29-1 to TRBJ2-7; D possibly corresponds to TRBD1 (6 bases). V was trimmed by 6 bases and J by 0 bases, leaving 15 bases between them. CDR3 length equals 14 residues. Germline V lookup: CDR1 SQVTM, CDR2 ANQGSEA. The CDR3, as DNA: TGCAGCGTCACCCATAGGGGGTCCTCCTACGAGCAGTACTTC. Its translation: CSVTHRGSSYEQYF.

This clonotype occurred many times. The chain combines TRBV20-1 with TRBJ2-3, with unresolved D. This CDR3 region has 13 residues. The V end was cut by 7 bases, the J end by 3 bases, with 14 bases between. Germline assignment: CDR1 DFQATT and CDR2 SNEGSKA (reference sequence). CDR3 amino acids: CSESPMGTDTQYF. The DNA for the CDR3 is TGCAGTGAGTCCCCCATGGGGACAGATACGCAGTATTTT.

In its sample, this clonotype was seen a few times. The V call is TRBV5-1, the J call TRBJ2-2; D is possibly TRBD1 (6 bases). V lost 0 bases to trimming and J lost 1 base, with 10 bases between them. Germline CDR1 SGHRS, CDR2 YFSETQ. CDR3 length equals 16 residues. The CDR3 is CASSLVTTGNTGELFF. In DNA, the CDR3 is TGCGCCAGCAGCTTGGTCACGACAGGGAACACCGGGGAGCTGTTTTTT.

The chain joins TRBV20-1 to TRBJ2-5; TRBD1 matches at 12 bases. CDR1 DFQATT and CDR2 SNEGSKA come from the germline V gene (reference sequence). With V trimmed by 6 bases and J by 4 bases, 9 bases remained unmatched. The CDR3 extends over 15 amino acids. The CDR3 region is CSAAPGTGGGETQYF. DNA of the CDR3: TGCAGTGCAGCTCCCGGGACAGGGGGCGGAGAGACCCAGTACTTC.

The chain combines TRBV12-5 with TRBJ2-5, with 9 bases identical to TRBD2. V was clipped by 1 base and J by 4 bases; unmatched bases: 7. This CDR3 contains 16 residues. The germline V gene has CDR1 LGHNT and CDR2 FRNRAP. The CDR3 DNA follows: TGTGCTAGTGGTTTGGGCGGGAGGGCCTCAGGAGAGACCCAGTACTTC. This codes for CASGLGGRASGETQYF.

This clonotype was seen a handful of times. The gene calls are TRBV20-1 and TRBJ1-2; maybe TRBD1 (5 bases). CDR1 is DFQATT and CDR2 is SNEGSKA in the germline V gene (reference sequence). Trimming cost V 0 bases and J 8 bases, with 16 bases left between them. This CDR3 region has 14 residues. The CDR3: CSARDLVFREGYTF. The CDR3 DNA is TGCAGTGCTAGAGATCTAGTCTTCAGGGAGGGCTACACCTTC.

The chain is built from TRBV20-1 and TRBJ2-7; TRBD2 is a possible D gene (5 bases). Germline V CDR1 and CDR2: DFQATT, SNEGSKA (reference sequence). The CDR3 has 16 residues. V was shortened by 1 base and J by 6 bases, with 22 bases between the two germline ends. In DNA, the CDR3 is TGCAGTGCTAGAGTAGCAATTTGGACTCAGGAGTCCGAGCAGTACTTC. Protein: CSARVAIWTQESEQYF.

This clonotype was seen a handful of times. The CDR3 DNA follows: TGTGCCACCAGCAGAGACTACGCGAACACCGGGGAGCTGTTTTTT. Protein: CATSRDYANTGELFF. The J gene is TRBJ2-2, the V gene TRBV15; D remains unclear. Germline V gene lookup returns CDR1 LNHNV and CDR2 YYDKDF (reference sequence). The CDR3 consists of 15 residues. V was pared by 0 bases and J by 0 bases, with 5 bases between.

The genes are TRBV3-1 and TRBJ2-2; D call uncertain. Germline lookup yields CDR1 LGHDT and CDR2 YNNKEL (reference sequence). The length of the CDR3 is 16 residues. V lost 1 base to trimming and J lost 1 base, with 10 bases between them. CDR3 nucleotide sequence: TGTGCCAGCAGCCAAGGACCCTTGAGGAACACCGGGGAGCTGTTTTTT. Translated: CASSQGPLRNTGELFF.

This clonotype was detected a few times. V is TRBV20-1 and J is TRBJ1-5; TRBD1 aligns across 7 bases. The CDR3 contains 13 residues. Germline loops: CDR1 DFQATT, CDR2 SNEGSKA (reference sequence). With 3 bases clipped from V and 4 bases from J, the junction kept 3 bases outside the gene matches. The CDR3 region is CSASAGGNQPQHF. The CDR3 coding sequence is TGCAGTGCTAGTGCAGGGGGAAATCAGCCCCAGCATTTT.

This clonotype showed up many times. CDR3 sequence: CASRPFGGLGYTF. CDR3 DNA: TGTGCCAGCAGACCCTTCGGGGGCCTCGGCTACACCTTC. The chain recombines TRBV12-3 or TRBV12-4 with TRBJ1-2; TRBD1 is a possible D gene (6 bases). Trimming pared 6 bases from V and 8 bases from J, leaving 16 bases between. The CDR3 runs to 13 residues.

This clonotype was observed a few times. V gene TRBV28 combines with J gene TRBJ1-5; 8 positions agree with TRBD1. Trimming removed 8 bases from V and 2 bases from J; junction bases left unmatched: 17. This CDR3 spans 18 amino acids. Germline V CDR1 and CDR2: MDHEN, SYDVKM. The CDR3 nucleotides are TGTGCCAGCCTATCAATAGGGCAGGGGGCTAGGGGCAATCAGCCCCAGCATTTT. Translating it yields CASLSIGQGARGNQPQHF.

The V gene is TRBV3-1, the J gene TRBJ2-4; D unresolved. CDR3 size: 14 residues. CDR1 is LGHDT and CDR2 is YNNKEL in the germline V gene (reference sequence). The V end was cut by 2 bases, the J end by 0 bases, with 5 bases between. As DNA, the CDR3 is TGTGCCAGCAGCCAACTGGGAGCCAAAAACATTCAGTACTTC. It specifies CASSQLGAKNIQYF.

The sample holds a few counts of this clonotype. The rearrangement joins TRBV5-1 to TRBJ2-1, with TRBD1 identical over 8 bases. Germline CDR1 reads SGHRS; CDR2 reads YFSETQ. There are 15 residues in the CDR3. V lost 3 bases and J lost 8; bases outside the gene matches: 10. CDR3 protein: CASSSRDRSSDEQFF. The CDR3 DNA reads TGCGCCAGCAGCTCCCGGGACAGGAGCTCGGATGAGCAGTTCTTC.

In its sample, this clonotype was seen a few times. This chain connects TRBV5-1 to TRBJ2-3; 7 positions agree with TRBD2. After removal of 1 base from V and 2 bases from J, the junction contained 4 bases not matched to a gene. CDR1 is SGHRS, CDR2 YFSETQ, per germline. The CDR3 loop spans 15 amino acids. CDR3 coding DNA: TGCGCCAGCAGCTTGTTTGCGGGAGACACAGATACGCAGTATTTT. Residues: CASSLFAGDTDTQYF.

This clonotype has only a few counts. The chain combines TRBV29-1 with TRBJ2-5; 9 nucleotides agree with TRBD2. CDR3 length: 12 residues. Germline V gives CDR1 SQVTM, CDR2 ANQGSEA. V was pared by 3 bases and J by 5 bases, with 1 base of the junction left unmatched. Here the CDR3 DNA reads TGCAGCGTTGAGCGGGGGGGTGAGACCCAGTACTTC. Amino acid sequence: CSVERGGETQYF.